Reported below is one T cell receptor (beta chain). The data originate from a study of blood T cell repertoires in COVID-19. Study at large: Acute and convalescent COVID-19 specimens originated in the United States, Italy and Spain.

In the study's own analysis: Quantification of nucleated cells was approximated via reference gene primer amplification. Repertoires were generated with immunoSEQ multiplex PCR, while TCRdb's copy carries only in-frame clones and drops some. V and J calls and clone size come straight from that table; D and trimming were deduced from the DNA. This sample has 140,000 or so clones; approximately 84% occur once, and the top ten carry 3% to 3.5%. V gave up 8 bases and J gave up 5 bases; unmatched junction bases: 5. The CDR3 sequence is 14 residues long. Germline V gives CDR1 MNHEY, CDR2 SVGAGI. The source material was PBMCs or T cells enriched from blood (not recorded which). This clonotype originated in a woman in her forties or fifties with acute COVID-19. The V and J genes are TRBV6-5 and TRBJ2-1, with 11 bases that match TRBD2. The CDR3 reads CASGIAGGNNEQFF. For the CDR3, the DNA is TGTGCCAGCGGAATAGCGGGAGGGAACAATGAGCAGTTCTTC.